These 25 T cell receptor beta chains were sequenced from one sample in a study of cytomegalovirus exposure and HLA in healthy donors (dated by TCRdb to between 2016 and 2019). The library was prepared using the immunoSEQ multiplex PCR assay. For the multiplex PCR, a mixture combining 60 forward primers for TCR Vbeta segments and 13 reverse primers for TCR Jbeta segments was used. TCRdb obtained this table from immuneACCESS and retained in-frame rearrangements with V and J assigned. These tables miss some clones; where compared with another copy, unresolved V genes account for less than half of the shortfall, and the remainder is unexplained. This sample gives about 120,000 clones in total; 74% of them show up just once. Together, the top ten hold 2% to 2.5% of the sample. Source material: PBMCs. These receptors were taken from a human donor in good health.

The chain is built from TRBV27 and TRBJ2-3; 7 nucleotides align to TRBD2. Trimming took 6 bases from V and 2 from J; bases not matched to a gene: 14. This CDR3 region has 17 residues. Germline V gene data show CDR1 as MNHEY and CDR2 as SMNVEV (reference sequence). The CDR3, as DNA: TGTGCCAGCAGCCAAACCGGGGGAGCGGGATACACAGATACGCAGTATTTT. It encodes CASSQTGGAGYTDTQYF.

This sequence joins TRBV5-8 and TRBJ2-2, with 9 bases fitting TRBD1. V gave up 0 bases and J gave up 6 bases; unmatched junction bases: 9. CDR1 SGHTS and CDR2 YDEGEE come from the germline V gene. CDR3 length: 17 amino acids. CDR3 protein: CASSLEGHRTGAGELFF. CDR3 DNA sequence: TGTGCCAGCAGCTTGGAGGGACACAGGACAGGGGCCGGGGAGCTGTTTTTT.

The rearrangement links TRBV6-6 to TRBJ2-3, with TRBD2 matching 11 bases. Looked up from germline, CDR1 is MNHNY and CDR2 is SVGAGI (reference sequence). V was pared by 5 bases and J by 4 bases, with 8 bases of the junction left unmatched. The CDR3 contains 16 residues. CDR3 nucleotide sequence: TGTGCCAGCAGTAACGAACTAGCGGGGGCCGCAGATACGCAGTATTTT. Its protein product is CASSNELAGAADTQYF.

This clone was observed a few times. J is TRBJ1-2 and V is TRBV9; 9 nucleotides agree with TRBD1. The junction had 7 bases not matched to a gene; V was cut back by 4 bases and J by 0 bases. Per the germline V gene, CDR1 is SGDLS and CDR2 is YYNGEE. The length of the CDR3 is 16 residues. The CDR3, as DNA: TGTGCCAGCAGCCAACAGGGGGCGGATTCTAACTATGGCTACACCTTC. Its translation: CASSQQGADSNYGYTF.

This clone has a handful of counts. V gene TRBV28 combines with J gene TRBJ2-7, with 9 positions matching TRBD1. V lost 6 bases and J lost 2; bases outside the gene matches: 5. The CDR3 loop spans 14 amino acids. Germline lookup yields CDR1 MDHEN and CDR2 SYDVKM. The CDR3 sequence: CASRGTGQAYEQYF. The CDR3, as DNA: TGTGCCAGCAGGGGGACAGGGCAAGCCTACGAGCAGTACTTC. Variable domain in full (rest from reference TRBV28 and TRBJ2-7): DVKVTQSSRYLVKRTGEKVFLECVQDMDHENMFWYRQDPGLGLRLIYFSYDVKMKEKGDIPEGYSVSREKKERFSLILESASTNQTSMYLCASRGTGQAYEQYFGPGTRLTVT.

J is TRBJ2-7 and V is TRBV14; perhaps TRBD1 as D (6 bases). Germline-derived CDR1 and CDR2 are SGHDN and FVKESK. The CDR3 loop spans 16 amino acids. V shed 4 bases and J shed 5 bases, with 21 bases lying between them. This CDR3 reads CASSPRPGQGLNEQYF. The CDR3 nucleotides read TGTGCCAGCAGCCCTCGACCGGGACAAGGACTTAACGAGCAGTACTTC.

The chain links TRBV7-6 to TRBJ1-3; 9 bases are shared with TRBD1. The ends lost 4 bases at V and 2 bases at J; junction bases unmatched: 9. CDR1 and CDR2 (germline): SGHVS, FNYEAQ. The CDR3 runs to 17 residues. CDR3 DNA sequence: TGTGCCAGCAGCTCACGGCCCCGACAGGGGGCTGGAAACACCATATATTTT. It yields the protein CASSSRPRQGAGNTIYF.

The chain carries TRBV6-5 and TRBJ2-1; TRBD1 matches at 10 bases. CDR1 is MNHEY and CDR2 is SVGAGI in the germline V gene. Trimming took 0 bases from V and 5 from J; bases not matched to a gene: 4. This CDR3 spans 16 amino acids. CDR3 sequence reads: CASSYSSGQGNNEQFF. The CDR3 DNA is TGTGCCAGCAGTTACTCGTCGGGACAGGGGAACAATGAGCAGTTCTTC.

V usage is TRBV6-1 and J usage is TRBJ1-6; D uncertain. The V end was cut by 6 bases, the J end by 7 bases, with 16 bases between. The CDR3 has 15 residues. CDR1 is MNHNS, CDR2 SASEGT, per germline. This CDR3 reads CASRPMQVSNSPLHF. CDR3 coding DNA: TGTGCCAGCAGGCCGATGCAAGTGAGCAATTCACCCCTCCACTTT.

This clone was seen once. The chain combines TRBV2 with TRBJ1-2; D remains unclear. CDR1 is SNHLY, CDR2 FYNNEI, per germline. V was shortened by 7 bases and J by 8 bases, with 14 bases between the two germline ends. This CDR3 has 12 amino acids. CDR3 protein: CASMVRAVGYTF. The CDR3 bases are TGTGCCAGCATGGTGCGGGCCGTCGGCTACACCTTC.

This clone has just a few counts. The rearrangement links TRBV10-3 to TRBJ1-1, with 7 bases identical to TRBD1. The V and J ends lost 6 bases and 3 bases, in that order; junction bases with no gene match: 7. Germline CDR1 ENHRY, CDR2 SYGVKD. This CDR3 region has 14 residues. The CDR3 is CAIRPGQYDTEAFF. DNA of the CDR3: TGTGCCATCAGACCGGGACAGTACGACACTGAAGCTTTCTTT.

The V and J genes are TRBV27 and TRBJ2-7, with D possibly being TRBD1 (6 bases). There are 16 residues in the CDR3. Germline-derived CDR1 and CDR2 are MNHEY and SMNVEV (reference sequence). V gave up 2 bases and J gave up 2 bases, with 16 bases separating them. The CDR3 DNA reads TGTGCCAGCAGTTTAAATGGGCCAGGGGAAACCTACGAGCAGTACTTC. The encoded protein is CASSLNGPGETYEQYF.

The chain couples TRBV2 to TRBJ2-7, with D perhaps matching TRBD1 (7 bases). The CDR3 runs 13 residues. Between the trimmed V and J ends, which lost 5 bases and 3 bases, there was a span of 11 bases. CDR1 is SNHLY and CDR2 is FYNNEI in the germline V gene. The CDR3 region has the DNA TGTGCCAGCAGTCAGGGGGGCGTCTACGAGCAGTACTTC. Its translation: CASSQGGVYEQYF.

V gene TRBV19 combines with J gene TRBJ1-2; the D gene is possibly TRBD1 (6 bases). The ends were cut back, 2 bases at V and 4 bases at J, with 14 bases in the middle. This CDR3 is built from 15 residues. Germline lookup yields CDR1 LNHDA and CDR2 SQIVND (reference sequence). The CDR3 region is CASSISMGQLYGYTF. In nucleotides, the CDR3 is TGTGCCAGTAGTATAAGCATGGGACAACTCTATGGCTACACCTTC.

This rearrangement joins TRBV29-1 to TRBJ1-2; D perhaps matches TRBD1 (6 bases). Trimming stripped 4 bases from V and 4 bases from J, with 22 bases between. The germline CDR1 and CDR2 sequences are SQVTM and ANQGSEA. This CDR3 is 16 amino acids long. CDR3 amino acids: CSVVGAWREGGYGYTF. Here the CDR3 DNA reads TGCAGCGTTGTGGGAGCTTGGCGGGAGGGGGGCTATGGCTACACCTTC.

This rearrangement joins TRBV7-8 to TRBJ2-3, with no clear D. CDR1 and CDR2 (germline): SGHVS, FQNEAQ. CDR3 length: 12 residues. Trimming pared 4 bases from V and 2 bases from J, leaving 4 bases between. For the CDR3, the DNA is TGTGCCAGCAGCTCCTACACAGATACGCAGTATTTT. Translated: CASSSYTDTQYF.

This chain joins TRBV6-5 and TRBJ2-1; maybe TRBD1 (6 bases). The CDR3 covers 15 residues. V gave up 7 bases and J gave up 2 bases, with 15 bases separating them. Germline V gives CDR1 MNHEY, CDR2 SVGAGI. CDR3 residues: CASKASKGAYNEQFF. In DNA form, the CDR3 reads TGTGCCAGCAAGGCCTCCAAGGGGGCCTACAATGAGCAGTTCTTC.

The chain employs TRBV6-5 and TRBJ2-7; possible D gene TRBD2, 7 bases. Trimming took off 8 bases at V and 2 bases at J, with 13 bases between the two ends. Germline CDR1 and CDR2: MNHEY and SVGAGI. The CDR3 sequence is 13 residues long. CDR3 region: CASGPGGPYEQYF. The CDR3 coding sequence is TGTGCCAGCGGCCCCGGGGGGCCCTACGAGCAGTACTTC.

The rearrangement links TRBV6-1 to TRBJ1-4; D is unresolved. The CDR3 is 19 amino acids. Germline V gene sequence: CDR1 MNHNS, CDR2 SASEGT. Trimming took 4 bases from V and 3 from J, leaving 24 bases between them. The CDR3 region has the DNA TGTGCCAGCAGTGTCGGAACATTCCGGCGAGGTGCAGCTAATGAAAAACTGTTTTTT. The encoded protein is CASSVGTFRRGAANEKLFF.

J is TRBJ2-3 and V is TRBV11-2; 9 bases align to TRBD1. Germline CDR1 reads SGHAT; CDR2 reads FQNNGV. V lost 1 base and J lost 5; bases outside the gene matches: 4. The CDR3 totals 15 residues. CDR3 sequence (DNA): TGTGCCAGCAGCTTAGGGACAGGGGTTGGAGATACGCAGTATTTT. The encoded protein is CASSLGTGVGDTQYF.

The gene calls are TRBV27 and TRBJ2-7, with 8 bases identical to TRBD2. This CDR3 region has 14 residues. Trimming took 5 bases from V and 3 from J; bases not matched to a gene: 6. CDR1 is MNHEY, CDR2 SMNVEV, per germline (reference sequence). Here the CDR3 reads CASSRTGGVYEQYF. The CDR3 nucleotides are TGTGCCAGCAGTCGGACGGGAGGGGTCTACGAGCAGTACTTC.

The V gene is TRBV28, the J gene TRBJ2-7, with TRBD1 matching 10 bases. CDR1 MDHEN and CDR2 SYDVKM come from the germline V gene. This CDR3 comprises 16 residues. Trimming at V came to 5 bases and at J to 2 bases, leaving 9 bases not matched to a gene. CDR3 in DNA: TGTGCCAGCAGTGGGGGGGGACAGGGGCTAACCTACGAGCAGTACTTC. Its translation: CASSGGGQGLTYEQYF.

This rearrangement joins TRBV4-3 to TRBJ1-1, with D unresolved. Germline CDR1 reads LGHNA; CDR2 reads YSLEER. The germline V and J ends were trimmed by 1 base and 5 bases, with 8 bases remaining between them. This CDR3 has 13 amino acids. The CDR3: CASSQGAGTEAFF. The CDR3, as DNA: TGCGCCAGCAGCCAAGGAGCGGGGACTGAAGCTTTCTTT.

This clone appeared a single time. V is TRBV28 and J is TRBJ2-5, with 11 bases aligning to TRBD2. The end of the DNA is better explained by TRBJ2-7, so the J call may be wrong. This CDR3 is 18 amino acids long. CDR1 MDHEN and CDR2 SYDVKM come from the germline V gene. The CDR3 region has the DNA TGTGCCAGCAGTTGGACTCGTCTAGCGGGGGGCTCCTCCTACGAGCAGTACTTC. Translating it yields CASSWTRLAGGSSYEQYF.

The rearrangement joins TRBV27 to TRBJ1-1; no firm D call. Germline V gene sequence: CDR1 MNHEY, CDR2 SMNVEV (reference sequence). V was shortened by 0 bases and J by 11 bases, with 16 bases between the two germline ends. CDR3 length: 14 amino acids. The CDR3 sequence is CASSLSGPAAPAFF. CDR3 coding DNA: TGTGCCAGCAGTTTATCGGGCCCAGCAGCCCCGGCTTTCTTT.